This T cell receptor beta chain was documented in a study of OX40 agonist ivuxolimab in advanced cancers. Looking at the study overall: Patients in the trial were receiving intravenous ivuxolimab every 2 weeks, at doses of 0.01 to 10 mg/kg.

Findings and caveats of the study: Antigens targeted by the expanded peripheral T cells were not determined. The 0.1-3.0 mg/kg partial responders had among the lowest clonal expansion. Some of the nonresponding patients also showed low levels of normalized T-cell clonal expansion.

In regard to this clone: Its antigen remains unidentified.

The CDR3 sequence is 13 residues long. Germline V gene data show CDR1 as GTSNPN and CDR2 as SVGIG (reference sequence). V shed 0 bases and J shed 3 bases, with 3 bases lying between them. This table comes from immunoSEQ multiplex PCR, and its TCRdb copy is limited to in-frame clones, with some not included. The sample carries about 64,000 clones, more than 80% recorded once. The TCR was taken from an adult with an advanced solid tumor such as melanoma, head and neck, liver or kidney cancer. This rearrangement joins TRBV30 to TRBJ2-6; D ambiguous. The sample consisted of CD4+ or CD8+ T cells sorted from blood, taken in a trial of the OX40 agonist ivuxolimab. The DNA for the CDR3 is TGTGCCTGGAGTGTTGGTGGGGCCAACGTCCTGACTTTC. Protein sequence: CAWSVGGANVLTF.